These 21 T cell receptor beta chains share one sample of origin, sequenced in a study of T cells in women clearing cervical HPV infection. Sequencing was performed with immunoSEQ multiplex PCR; in TCRdb, only in-frame clones are kept and a portion is missing. The table gives roughly 22,000 clones; the top ten clones make up roughly 3.5% of it. The specimen was blood buffy coat. These TCRs come from a woman aged 18 to 75 with a cervical HPV16 infection that either progressed to CIN3+ or cleared (not recorded which).

Comments on this clone: Read sequence stops 3 residues before the CDR3 end, and the germline J gene provides the missing end. The chain has TRBV19 and TRBJ1-3; TRBD1 is a possible D gene (6 bases). The V end lost 6 bases, the J end lost 2 bases, and 8 bases lay between the germline ends. The CDR3 is 13 residues long. Germline loops: CDR1 LNHDA, CDR2 SQIVND (reference sequence). The sequenced CDR3 bases are TGTGCCAGTAGATCAGGGGCTGGAAACACC. It encodes CASRSGAGNT. The full CDR3 reads CASRSGAGNTIYF. The full variable domain, with the rest looked up from reference TRBV19 and TRBJ1-3, is DGGITQSPKYLFRKEGQNVTLSCEQNLNHDAMYWYRQDPGQGLRLIYYSQIVNDFQKGDIAEGYSVSREKKESFPLTVTSAQKNPTAFYLCASRSGAGNTIYFGEGSWLTVV.

Of note for this clone: The read gets to within 3 residues of the CDR3 end, and the germline J gene fills in the rest. The chain combines TRBV11-2 with TRBJ1-2, with 7 bases that match TRBD1. The ends lost 5 bases at V and 7 bases at J; junction bases unmatched: 13. Germline assignment: CDR1 SGHAT and CDR2 FQNNGV. CDR3 size: 15 residues. The CDR3 spells CASSPSGGTVFGYTF. Incomplete CDR3 DNA: TGTGCCAGCAGCCCTTCAGGGGGGACCGTTTTTGGC.

Points on this clone: Coverage ceases 3 residues before the CDR3 finishes, and the germline J gene fills in the end. This sequence joins TRBV2 and TRBJ2-7; TRBD2 matches at 8 bases. Germline assignment: CDR1 SNHLY and CDR2 FYNNEI. The CDR3 is 14 amino acids. Trimming took 8 bases from V and 4 from J; bases not matched to a gene: 10. The CDR3 bases that were read are TGTGCCAGCGGGGGAGGAGCGGGAGTTTACGAG. It specifies CASGGGAGVYE. The CDR3 in its entirety is CASGGGAGVYEQYF.

Remarks on this clone: Read sequence stops 3 residues before the CDR3 end, and the germline J gene provides the missing end. This chain links TRBV5-1 with TRBJ2-3; TRBD2 matches at 9 bases. Germline V gene sequence: CDR1 SGHRS, CDR2 YFSETQ. Germline trimming cut 3 bases from V and 1 base from J; bases unmatched to any gene: 3. The CDR3 runs 15 residues. The CDR3 loop reads CASSSWTSGTDTQYF. The CDR3 bases that were read are TGCGCCAGCAGCTCCTGGACTAGCGGCACAGATACG.

In the case of this clone: The read terminates 3 residues before the CDR3 end, so the remaining end is supplied by the germline J gene. The chain employs TRBV20-1 and TRBJ2-7, with D possibly TRBD2 on 6 matching bases. Germline assignment: CDR1 DFQATT and CDR2 SNEGSKA (reference sequence). The V and J ends lost 0 bases and 0 bases respectively, with 12 bases between them. The CDR3 contains 15 residues. The CDR3 DNA, read in part, is TGCAGTGCTAGAGATCGGGACTTTAGCTCCTACGAG. Translation gives CSARDRDFSSYE. The whole CDR3 region reads CSARDRDFSSYEQYF.

Of note for this clone: The DNA ends 3 residues before the CDR3 does, and the rest of the CDR3 is filled in from the germline J gene. The J gene is TRBJ1-1, the V gene TRBV6-1; TRBD1 might be the D (6 bases). The CDR3 is 13 residues long. V was clipped by 4 bases and J by 4 bases, with 10 bases between them. In germline, CDR1 is MNHNS, CDR2 SASEGT. The CDR3: CASSVGGGTEAFF. CDR3 bases read: TGTGCCAGCAGTGTAGGGGGGGGCACTGAA.

With regard to this clone: Read sequence stops 3 residues before the CDR3 end, and the germline J gene provides the missing end. This sequence joins TRBV7-3 and TRBJ2-2, with D possibly being TRBD1 (5 bases). V lost 5 bases and J lost 6, with 25 bases in between. This CDR3 is 18 amino acids long. The V gene's germline CDR1 is SGHTA and CDR2 FQGTGA. CDR3 DNA, as far as it was read: TGTGCCAGCAGCCCACTACCTCCCCTCGCAGGGAATGCCGGGGAG. Encoded protein: CASSPLPPLAGNAGE. The entire CDR3 is CASSPLPPLAGNAGELFF. Looking up the rest from reference TRBV7-3 and TRBJ2-2 gives the full variable domain: GAGVSQTPSNKVTEKGKYVELRCDPISGHTALYWYRQSLGQGPEFLIYFQGTGAADDSGLPNDRFFAVRPEGSVSTLKIQRTERGDSAVYLCASSPLPPLAGNAGELFFGEGSRLTVL.

To note about this clone: The CDR3 end is not reached by the read, which stops 3 residues before it; the germline J gene fills it in. This chain joins TRBV11-3 and TRBJ2-1; the D is unclear. The CDR3 covers 13 residues. V was pared by 4 bases and J by 4 bases, with 8 bases between. Germline V gives CDR1 SGHNT, CDR2 YENEEA. The DNA read from the CDR3 is TGTGCCAGCAGCTCCCCACTTTACAATGAG. This encodes CASSSPLYNE. The full CDR3 sequence reads CASSSPLYNEQFF.

As to this clone: The CDR3 end lies 3 residues beyond the end of the read and is filled in from the germline J gene. The chain is built from TRBV18 and TRBJ2-3; D not resolved. Germline V lookup: CDR1 KGHSH, CDR2 LQKENI. The CDR3 is 13 residues long. V shed 3 bases and J shed 0 bases, with 4 bases lying between them. The CDR3 bases that were read are TGTGCCAGCTCACCGGCCAGCACAGATACG. Protein: CASSPASTDT. The full CDR3 is CASSPASTDTQYF.

A remark on this clone: The sequenced fragment ends 3 residues before the CDR3 boundary, so the rest is inferred from the germline J gene. The rearrangement links TRBV20-1 to TRBJ1-1; a possible D gene is TRBD1 (6 bases). CDR1 is DFQATT and CDR2 is SNEGSKA in the germline V gene (reference sequence). This CDR3 contains 12 residues. Here the CDR3 reads CSARLQGGEAFF. The DNA read from the CDR3 is TGCAGTGCTAGGCTACAGGGCGGCGAA.

In regard to this clone: The read is 3 residues too short to cover the CDR3 end, so that end is filled in from the germline J gene. The V call is TRBV20-1, the J call TRBJ1-1; 11 nucleotides align to TRBD1. V was clipped by 1 base and J by 7 bases; unmatched bases: 8. The CDR3 length is 15 residues. Germline V gives CDR1 DFQATT, CDR2 SNEGSKA (reference sequence). CDR3 sequence reads: CSARAFGTGGFEAFF. The DNA read from the CDR3 is TGCAGTGCTAGAGCTTTTGGGACAGGGGGATTTGAA.

About this clone itself: The missing CDR3 end, 3 residues past where the read stops, is filled in from the germline J gene. V usage is TRBV6-2 or TRBV6-3 and J usage is TRBJ2-7; 7 bases line up with TRBD2. There are 16 residues in the CDR3. Germline CDR1 MNHEY, CDR2 SVGEGT. Trimming at V came to 0 bases and at J to 6 bases, leaving 11 bases not matched to a gene. CDR3 amino acids: CASSYSISKPGGEQYF. The sequenced CDR3 bases are TGTGCCAGCAGTTACTCGATTTCTAAGCCGGGGGGCGAG.

On this clone itself: At one end, the junction sequence differs from germline, possibly due to a read error. The read falls 3 residues short of the CDR3 end, and the missing part is taken from the germline J gene. V and J are TRBV4-2 and TRBJ2-5, with 8 bases aligning to TRBD2. This CDR3 contains 15 residues. The germline V gene has CDR1 LGHNA and CDR2 YNFKEQ. This CDR3 reads CASSQVSGSGETQYF. CDR3 DNA, as far as it was read: TGCGCCAGCAGCCAAGTGAGCGGGAGTGGGGAGACC.

As to this clone: The CDR3 goes on 3 residues after the read ends, and that part is filled in from the germline J gene. V gene TRBV2 combines with J gene TRBJ2-1; no reliable D call. V was cut by 10 bases and J by 5 bases, with 21 bases left in between. This CDR3 has 15 residues. Germline CDR1 and CDR2: SNHLY and FYNNEI. This CDR3 is CATRRLVSLNNEQFF. Partial CDR3 DNA: TGTGCCACCCGACGGCTAGTTTCCCTCAACAATGAG.

Turning to this clone: The CDR3 extends 3 residues past the end of the read, so its final part is completed from the germline J gene. V gene TRBV7-6 combines with J gene TRBJ1-4; TRBD1 agrees at 9 bases. V lost 0 bases and J lost 5; bases outside the gene matches: 4. Germline V lookup: CDR1 SGHVS, CDR2 FNYEAQ. This CDR3 spans 16 amino acids. The CDR3 bases that were read are TGTGCCAGCAGCTTAGCCCCCGGGACAGGGAATGAAAAA. This sequence encodes CASSLAPGTGNEK. The CDR3 as a whole reads CASSLAPGTGNEKLFF.

CDR3: CASSAAGLTGELFF. CDR3 DNA, as far as it was read: TGCGCCAGCAGTGCAGCGGGCCTAACCGGGGAG. The rearrangement uses TRBV10-1 and TRBJ2-2; D is possibly TRBD2 (6 bases). Read sequence stops 3 residues before the CDR3 end, and the germline J gene provides the missing end. Germline V gene sequence: CDR1 WNHNN, CDR2 SYGVQD (reference sequence). The CDR3 length is 14 residues. V was cut by 4 bases and J by 5 bases, with 11 bases left in between.

Details on this clone: The read ends 3 residues before the CDR3 terminus; that terminus is restored from the germline J gene. The genes are TRBV28 and TRBJ1-2, with D possibly TRBD1 on 5 matching bases. The CDR3 is made up of 13 amino acids. The germline gives CDR1 MDHEN, CDR2 SYDVKM. The covered CDR3 bases are TGTGCCAGCAGTTTAAAGGCCCAGGGCGGC. Residues: CASSLKAQGG. The full-length CDR3 reads as CASSLKAQGGYTF.

In regard to this clone: The read gets to within 3 residues of the CDR3 end, and the germline J gene fills in the rest. The chain carries TRBV12-3 or TRBV12-4 and TRBJ2-3; the match to TRBD2 covers 8 bases. The length of the CDR3 is 14 residues. V lost 5 bases to trimming and J lost 4 bases; unmatched junction nucleotides: 5. CDR3 sequence reads: CASSTAGVPDTQYF. The DNA read from the CDR3 is TGTGCCAGCAGTACAGCGGGAGTACCAGATACG.

A remark on this clone: Read coverage stops 3 residues before the CDR3 terminus; the germline J gene supplies the remainder. This sequence joins TRBV4-2 and TRBJ1-1; 7 positions match TRBD1. The CDR3 covers 16 residues. V shed 3 bases, J shed 7 bases, and the junction held 14 bases outside the gene matches. Germline CDR1 reads LGHNA; CDR2 reads YNFKEQ. The CDR3 reads CASSHALLTGVNEAFF. Partial CDR3 DNA: TGTGCCAGCAGCCACGCCCTACTAACAGGGGTTAATGAA.

Comment on this clone: Sequencing ends 3 residues short of the CDR3 end; the germline J gene provides the rest. The V gene is TRBV20-1, the J gene TRBJ2-7, with D possibly being TRBD1 (6 bases). The CDR3 consists of 12 residues. Trimming cost V 8 bases and J 3 bases, with 14 bases left between them. Germline loops: CDR1 DFQATT, CDR2 SNEGSKA (reference sequence). The covered CDR3 bases are TGCAGTTCCCCGTACAGGGACTACGAG. Translating gives CSSPYRDYE. The CDR3 reads in full as CSSPYRDYEQYF.

With regard to this clone: The read ends 3 residues shy of where the CDR3 ends; the end is completed using the germline J gene. The chain combines TRBV6-2 or TRBV6-3 with TRBJ2-1, with D possibly matching TRBD2 (6 bases). The V gene lost 4 bases and the J gene lost 0 bases, with 10 bases spanning the gap. CDR3 length equals 15 residues. Germline V gene sequence: CDR1 MNHEY, CDR2 SVGEGT. This CDR3 reads CASSSTRGSYNEQFF. The sequenced CDR3 bases are TGTGCCAGCAGTTCGACTAGAGGCTCCTACAATGAG.